This T cell receptor beta chain was recorded in a study of cytomegalovirus exposure and HLA in healthy donors. Study as a whole: From donors who were HLA-typed, an early data release held 75 million to 85 million unique TCRs. General study results and limits: Roughly even sequencing depth across donors was the assumption behind the presence/absence analyses. The number of N-insertions in an Asian-associated ancestry cluster was reportedly below the 666-donor mean in a later analysis.

Looked up from germline, CDR1 is MNHEY and CDR2 is SMNVEV (reference sequence). The CDR3 totals 16 residues. V lost 3 bases to trimming and J lost 0 bases; unmatched junction nucleotides: 4. The PCR contained 60 Vbeta and 13 Jbeta primers. This table comes from immunoSEQ multiplex PCR, and its TCRdb copy is limited to in-frame clones, with some not included. This sample carries around 94,000 clones, about three fifths of them seen once, and the ten largest clones take about 3.8%. A remark on this clone: Its target is unknown.

The sequenced sample consisted of PBMCs. The TCR was taken from a man aged 25 to 45 in good health and CMV-seronegative. The genes are TRBV27 and TRBJ1-1, with 10 positions matching TRBD1. The CDR3, as DNA: TGTGCCAGCAGTTTCTCCGGGACAGGGGTGAACACTGAAGCTTTCTTT. Residues: CASSFSGTGVNTEAFF.